The 11 T cell receptor beta chains below come from one sample, sequenced in a study of cytomegalovirus exposure and HLA in healthy donors. Use of 60 Vbeta and 13 Jbeta primers characterized the PCR. Generated by immunoSEQ multiplex PCR, the TCRdb table keeps only in-frame clones and is missing some. Among tens of thousands of clones, 76% were seen once, and the ten largest hold about 1.4%. The sequencing input was PBMCs. Receptors were obtained from a male donor in good health and CMV-seronegative.

This chain uses TRBV7-2 with TRBJ1-2; D not resolved. The germline V and J ends were trimmed by 5 bases and 4 bases, with 14 bases remaining between them. The CDR3 is 14 amino acids. From germline, CDR1 is SGHTA and CDR2 FQGNSA. Here the CDR3 DNA reads TGTGCCAGCAGCCGCCTAGAGAGGGCCTATGGCTACACCTTC. Translated: CASSRLERAYGYTF.

V is TRBV29-1 and J is TRBJ2-2, with unresolved D. The CDR3 loop spans 14 amino acids. In germline, CDR1 is SQVTM, CDR2 ANQGSEA. V was cut by 1 base and J by 2 bases, with 8 bases left in between. CDR3 sequence: CSVEGPDNTGELFF. The CDR3 DNA reads as TGCAGCGTTGAAGGGCCAGATAACACCGGGGAGCTGTTTTTT.

The V gene is TRBV6-5, the J gene TRBJ1-1; D not resolved. This CDR3 contains 15 residues. In germline, CDR1 is MNHEY, CDR2 SVGAGI. Trimming pared 7 bases from V and 0 bases from J, leaving 15 bases between. The CDR3 reads CASTPQSPMNTEAFF. CDR3 nucleotide sequence: TGTGCCAGCACCCCACAGAGCCCCATGAACACTGAAGCTTTCTTT.

This chain links TRBV7-9 with TRBJ2-1; D perhaps matches TRBD2 (6 bases). V shed 1 base and J shed 9 bases, with 19 bases lying between them. This CDR3 contains 16 residues. Per germline, CDR1 SEHNR and CDR2 FQNEAQ (reference sequence). The CDR3: CASSLGVGTPLVEQFF. CDR3 DNA sequence: TGTGCCAGCAGCTTAGGTGTCGGGACTCCCCTCGTTGAGCAGTTCTTC.

CDR3 coding DNA: TGTGCCAGCAGCTTGCTAGCGGGGGCTAACAAATTCTTC. Translating gives CASSLLAGANKFF. This chain joins TRBV7-9 and TRBJ2-1; 10 nucleotides match TRBD2. Germline CDR1 is SEHNR and CDR2 is FQNEAQ (reference sequence). CDR3 length: 13 residues. With V trimmed by 3 bases and J by 16 bases, 9 bases remained unmatched.

V usage is TRBV27 and J usage is TRBJ2-5, with 14 bases fitting TRBD2. Germline-derived CDR1 and CDR2 are MNHEY and SMNVEV (reference sequence). The CDR3 loop spans 15 amino acids. V lost 5 bases, J lost 6 bases, and 5 bases stayed unmatched. The CDR3 region has the DNA TGTGCCAGCAGTCAGGGGACTAGCGGGAGCCAGACCCAGTACTTC. It encodes CASSQGTSGSQTQYF.

This clone is medium-sized by share. The J gene is TRBJ1-1, the V gene TRBV6-5; maybe TRBD1 (5 bases). Looked up from germline, CDR1 is MNHEY and CDR2 is SVGAGI. This CDR3 is built from 12 residues. Deletions cut 5 bases from V and 5 bases from J, with 9 bases between. CDR3 loop: CASSKKGTEAFF. The CDR3 bases are TGTGCCAGCAGTAAGAAGGGGACTGAAGCTTTCTTT.

Turning to this clone: One end of the junction does not line up with germline, which may come from a read error. The CDR3 nucleotides read TGTGCTAGCAGCCGTCACCTAGCGGGGGACATCAATGAGCAGTTCTTC. Its translation: CASSRHLAGDINEQFF. The V and J genes are TRBV7-7 and TRBJ2-1; 10 nucleotides align to TRBD2. This CDR3 has 16 residues. Germline loops: CDR1 SSHAT, CDR2 FNYEAQ (reference sequence).

This chain joins TRBV29-1 and TRBJ2-3; the D gene is possibly TRBD2 (5 bases). Germline CDR1 SQVTM, CDR2 ANQGSEA. The CDR3 contains 16 residues. V dropped 4 bases and J dropped 0 bases, with 17 bases sitting between them. DNA for the CDR3: TGCAGCGTTGTGGGTCTAAAAGAGGGTAGCACAGATACGCAGTATTTT. Its protein product is CSVVGLKEGSTDTQYF.

V usage is TRBV5-5 and J usage is TRBJ1-1; D perhaps matches TRBD1 (6 bases). The CDR3 is 16 residues long. Germline assignment: CDR1 SGHKS and CDR2 YYEKEE (reference sequence). The ends were cut back, 3 bases at V and 2 bases at J, with 17 bases in the middle. CDR3 protein: CASSWNPGHRNTEAFF. The DNA of the CDR3 is TGTGCCAGCAGCTGGAACCCGGGACACAGAAACACTGAAGCTTTCTTT.

The chain combines TRBV4-3 with TRBJ2-2; D is perhaps TRBD1 (8 bases). Germline-derived CDR1 and CDR2 are LGHNA and YSLEER. This CDR3 is 17 amino acids long. V shed 1 base and J shed 1 base, with 13 bases lying between them. Written as DNA, the CDR3 is TGCGCCAGCAGCCAAGTGGGGGGGACAGGGAACACCGGGGAGCTGTTTTTT. This gives the protein CASSQVGGTGNTGELFF.